The entry that follows covers one T cell receptor beta chain sequence. Antigen unknown. Repertoires were generated with immunoSEQ multiplex PCR, while TCRdb's copy carries only in-frame clones and drops some. The sample comprises 90,000 to 150,000 clones, nearly 90% of which are singletons, and approximately 4.8% rests with the top ten. The sample belongs to a study of T cell responses to AZD1222 COVID-19 vaccine. General study points: The donor cohort was predominantly white British with a female majority, and clonal diversity may have been underestimated. No day 14 peak samples; only post-peak repertoires were characterized. Reportedly, nearly half the spike-specific TCRs target unmutated variant regions.

Germline CDR1 and CDR2: LGHDT and YNNKEL (reference sequence). This CDR3 contains 15 residues. Trimming left V 1 base short and J 0 bases short, with 9 bases between. This TCR was recovered from an adult in good health. This rearrangement joins TRBV3-1 (or the pseudogene TRBV3-2) to TRBJ1-1, with D hard to call. The sample was peripheral blood, taken on day 0 of AZD1222 vaccination. In DNA form, the CDR3 reads TGTGCCAGCAGCCAAGGAGCCGGACTGAACACTGAAGCTTTCTTT. Translating gives CASSQGAGLNTEAFF.